This TCR beta chain was sequenced for a study of beta chain features in type 1 diabetes (dated 2018 in TCRdb). A note on the overall study: Patients and healthy donors did not differ in mean age, gender distribution, total cell number or subset yield. Whereas all 30 or so donors provided naive and central memory subsets, regulatory and stem cell-like memory subsets were isolated from just 8 patients and roughly 8 healthy donors. A total of approximately 99,000,000 sorted cells were examined across all samples, and RNA yield correlated strongly with the number of cells per subset. In the study, TCRB repertoires of sorted circulating CD4+ T cell subsets from recently diagnosed type 1 diabetes patients were compared with those of matched healthy donors.

Each donor gave one peripheral blood draw, around 100 mL on average, collected into heparinised tubes. A BD FACSAria II and a panel including CD45RO, CCR7, CD25, CD127, CD95 and CD27 were used to sort naive, central memory, regulatory and stem cell-like memory CD4+ T cells. All sorted populations exceeded 95% purity. PBMCs were isolated immediately by Lymphoprep density gradient centrifugation and stained directly without culture. Samples were stained and sorted in pairs, with one healthy donor and one patient per experiment, so that batch effects were minimized. Overall study outcomes, separate from this receptor: Sequencing cDNA rather than genomic DNA could over-represent highly expressing activated cells, although activation and CD3 levels did not differ between groups. Naive, central memory and regulatory TCRB repertoires appeared more similar among patients than among healthy donors. Type 1 diabetes patients showed a moderate but significant shortening of TCRB CDR3 length in all four CD4+ subsets. Fewer insertions and more nucleotide deletions at VDJ recombination sites were observed in patients with type 1 diabetes, implying thymic rearrangement abnormalities. Only small numbers of individuals were included in the HLA sub-analyses, which left unresolved whether HLA type had any influence on TCRB rearrangement. PCR may preferentially amplify shorter templates, but because patient and control samples were amplified and corrected together, any resulting skew would affect both groups equally.

From the cysteine up to the phenylalanine, the CDR3 has a length of 12 residues. Here the CDR3 DNA is all that survives: 36 bases in frame from base 1. Reading the germline V gene gives CDR1 MNHNS and CDR2 SASEGT. Trimming removed 6 bases from V and 5 bases from J; the gene matches leave 4 bases unexplained. About this clone itself: Its antigen is unknown. Base quality data are lacking; no much larger clone is found one base away.

The entire amount of isolated RNA was reverse transcribed using the High Capacity cDNA Reverse Transcription Kit, so the sequenced TCRB transcripts were expressed ones. Deep immunoSEQ sequencing was performed on naive, central memory and regulatory T cell samples, with an average of roughly 3.5 million total reads per sample. Sorted cells were lysed in RLT buffer, and RNA was extracted using DNase-treated RNeasy Micro or Mini kits according to cell number. To prevent cross-contamination, each cell subset was processed individually, whereas patient and healthy donor samples were processed jointly. The immunoSEQ multiplex PCR was used to amplify TCRB sequences from cDNA, yielding 87-bp fragments that span the CDR3 region. Amplicons were sequenced on the Illumina HiSeq platform. In the paper's pipeline: PCR bias was corrected computationally using synthetic template baselines, and reads within Hamming distance 2 were collapsed, with unmergeable singletons discarded. Reads were aligned to IMGT to assign V, D and J genes, CDR3 length, and insertions or deletions at six rearrangement sites. Within each subset, clonotype counts were normalized to sorted cell number, after which true diversity and Gini coefficients were computed with the tcR R package. The overlap coefficient, calculated on TCRB nucleotide sequences, was used to quantify repertoire sharing. Out-of-frame TCRB sequences from naive cells were analyzed to stand in for the pre-selection repertoire. What TCRdb holds here is the immuneACCESS table cut down to in-frame rearrangements. Part of the clones is not present; checked against another copy, under half of the missing clones reflect an unresolved V gene, and the others are unexplained. The V and J calls and the clone size are those of that table, but D and trimming were determined from the DNA. Counted in this sample were more than 250,000 clones; 15% of them appeared once. The ten largest make up around 0.015% of the sample.

The chain joins TRBV6-1 to TRBJ2-7, with 7 junctional bases fitting TRBD2. This receptor was obtained from a man between 18 and 29 years old with type 1 diabetes. The sequencing sample was made of naive CD4+ T cells from blood. The sample's cell subset or site label, decoded: true naive CD4+ T cells. The nucleotide sequence reads as follows: TGTGCCAGCAGCGCTACTAGCGACGAGCAGTACTTC. The resulting protein is CASSATSDEQYF.